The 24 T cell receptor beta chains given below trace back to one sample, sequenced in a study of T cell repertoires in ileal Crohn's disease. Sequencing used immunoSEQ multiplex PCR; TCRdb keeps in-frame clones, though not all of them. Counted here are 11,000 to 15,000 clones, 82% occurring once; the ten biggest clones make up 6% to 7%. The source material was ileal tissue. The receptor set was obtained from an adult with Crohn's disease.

The CDR3 sequence is CASSYSGQSYGYTF. The CDR3 DNA is TGTGCCAGCAGTTACTCGGGACAGAGCTATGGCTACACCTTC. V gene TRBV6-6 combines with J gene TRBJ1-2; 7 bases align to TRBD1. There are 14 residues in the CDR3. The V gene's germline CDR1 is MNHNY and CDR2 SVGAGI (reference sequence). The trim removed 0 bases at V and 4 bases at J, leaving 2 bases unmatched.

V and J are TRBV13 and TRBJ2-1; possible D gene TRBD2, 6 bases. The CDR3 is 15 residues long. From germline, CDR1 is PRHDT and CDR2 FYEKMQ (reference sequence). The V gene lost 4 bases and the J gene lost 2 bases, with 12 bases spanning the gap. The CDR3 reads CASSSRDGAYNEQFF. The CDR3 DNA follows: TGTGCCAGCAGCTCGCGGGACGGAGCCTACAATGAGCAGTTCTTC.

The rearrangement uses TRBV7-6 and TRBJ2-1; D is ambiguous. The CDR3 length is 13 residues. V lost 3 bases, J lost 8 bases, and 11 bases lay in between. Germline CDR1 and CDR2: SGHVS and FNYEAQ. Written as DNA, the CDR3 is TGTGCCAGCAGCTTTGGCGGTGGAGATGAGCAGTTCTTC. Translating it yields CASSFGGGDEQFF.

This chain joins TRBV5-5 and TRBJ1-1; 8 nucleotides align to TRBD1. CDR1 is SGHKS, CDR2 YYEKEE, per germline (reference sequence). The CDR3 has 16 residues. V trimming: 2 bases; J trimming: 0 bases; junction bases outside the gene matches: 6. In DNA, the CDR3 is TGTGCCAGCAGCTTTACATGGACAGGGATGAACACTGAAGCTTTCTTT. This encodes CASSFTWTGMNTEAFF.

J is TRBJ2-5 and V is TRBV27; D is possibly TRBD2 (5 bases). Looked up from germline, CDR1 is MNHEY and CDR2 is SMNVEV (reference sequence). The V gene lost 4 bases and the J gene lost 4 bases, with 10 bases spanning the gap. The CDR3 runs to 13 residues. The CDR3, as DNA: TGTGCCAGCAGTTCACGGGAAGGAGAGACCCAGTACTTC. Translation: CASSSREGETQYF.

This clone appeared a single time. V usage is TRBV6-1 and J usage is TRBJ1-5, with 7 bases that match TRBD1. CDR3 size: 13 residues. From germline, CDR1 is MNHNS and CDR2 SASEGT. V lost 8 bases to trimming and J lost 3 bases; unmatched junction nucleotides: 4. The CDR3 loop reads CASSDRVNQPQHF. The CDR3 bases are TGTGCCAGCTCTGACAGGGTCAATCAGCCCCAGCATTTT.

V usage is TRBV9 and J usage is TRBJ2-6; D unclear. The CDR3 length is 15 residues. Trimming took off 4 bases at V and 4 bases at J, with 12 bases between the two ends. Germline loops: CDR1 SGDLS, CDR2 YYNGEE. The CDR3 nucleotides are TGTGCCAGCAGCCCCCGTACTAACGGGGCCAACGTCCTGACTTTC. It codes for CASSPRTNGANVLTF.

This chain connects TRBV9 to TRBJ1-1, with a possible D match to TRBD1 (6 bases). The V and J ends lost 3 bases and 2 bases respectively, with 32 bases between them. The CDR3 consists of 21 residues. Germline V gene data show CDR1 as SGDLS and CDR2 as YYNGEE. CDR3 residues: CASSANTPAGTQRARNTEAFF. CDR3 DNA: TGTGCCAGCAGCGCGAACACCCCCGCCGGGACACAAAGGGCCCGAAACACTGAAGCTTTCTTT.

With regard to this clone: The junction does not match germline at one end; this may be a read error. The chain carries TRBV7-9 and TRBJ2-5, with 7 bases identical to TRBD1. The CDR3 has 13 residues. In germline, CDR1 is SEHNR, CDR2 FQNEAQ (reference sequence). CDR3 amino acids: CASSLDRAETQYF. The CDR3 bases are TGTGCCAGCAGTTTAGACAGGGCAGAGACCCAGTACTTC.

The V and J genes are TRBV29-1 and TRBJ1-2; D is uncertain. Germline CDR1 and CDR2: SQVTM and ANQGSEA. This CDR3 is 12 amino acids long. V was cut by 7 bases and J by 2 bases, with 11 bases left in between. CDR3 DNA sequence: TGCAGCGCCGAGGGATCAAACTATGGCTACACCTTC. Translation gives CSAEGSNYGYTF.

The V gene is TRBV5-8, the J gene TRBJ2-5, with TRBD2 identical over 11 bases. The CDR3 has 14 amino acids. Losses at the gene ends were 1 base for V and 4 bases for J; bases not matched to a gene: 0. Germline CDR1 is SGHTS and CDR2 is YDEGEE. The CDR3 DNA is TGTGCCAGCAGCTTGACTAGCGGGAGAGAGACCCAGTACTTC. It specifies CASSLTSGRETQYF.

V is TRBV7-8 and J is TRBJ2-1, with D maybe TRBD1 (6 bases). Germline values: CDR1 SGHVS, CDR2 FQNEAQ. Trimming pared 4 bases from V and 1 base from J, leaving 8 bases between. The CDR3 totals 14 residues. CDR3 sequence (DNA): TGTGCCAGCAGCTATGACAGGTCCTACAATGAGCAGTTCTTC. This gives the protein CASSYDRSYNEQFF.

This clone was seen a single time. Here the CDR3 DNA reads TGTGCCAGCAGCTTGGACAGAGCCTACGAGCAGTACTTC. Translation gives CASSLDRAYEQYF. The chain carries TRBV5-6 and TRBJ2-7; no clear D gene. V dropped 0 bases and J dropped 2 bases, with 6 bases sitting between them. Germline CDR1 and CDR2: SGHDT and YYEEEE. CDR3 length: 13 residues.

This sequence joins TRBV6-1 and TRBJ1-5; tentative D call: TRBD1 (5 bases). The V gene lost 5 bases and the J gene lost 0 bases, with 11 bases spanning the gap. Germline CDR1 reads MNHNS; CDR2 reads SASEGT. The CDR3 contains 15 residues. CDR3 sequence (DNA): TGTGCCAGCAGTTCCTGGGGCGATAGCAATCAGCCCCAGCATTTT. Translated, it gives CASSSWGDSNQPQHF.

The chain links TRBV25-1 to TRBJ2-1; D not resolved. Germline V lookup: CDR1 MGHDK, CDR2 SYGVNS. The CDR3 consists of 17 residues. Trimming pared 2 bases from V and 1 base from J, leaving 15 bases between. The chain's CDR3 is CASSETPKFGSYNEQFF. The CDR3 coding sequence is TGTGCCAGCAGTGAAACCCCCAAATTCGGGTCCTACAATGAGCAGTTCTTC.

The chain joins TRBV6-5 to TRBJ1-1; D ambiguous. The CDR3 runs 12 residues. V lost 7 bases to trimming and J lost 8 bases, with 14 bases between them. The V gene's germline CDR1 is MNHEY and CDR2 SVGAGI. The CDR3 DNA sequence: TGTGCCAGCAAACCTGGGAGAGGGGAAGCTTTCTTT. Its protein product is CASKPGRGEAFF.

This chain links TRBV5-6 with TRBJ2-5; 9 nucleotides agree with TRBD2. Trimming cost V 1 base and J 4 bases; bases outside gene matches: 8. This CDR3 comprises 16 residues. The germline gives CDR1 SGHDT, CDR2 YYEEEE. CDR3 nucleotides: TGTGCCAGCAGCTTGAGGGCGGGAGGGTGGATAGAGACCCAGTACTTC. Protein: CASSLRAGGWIETQYF.

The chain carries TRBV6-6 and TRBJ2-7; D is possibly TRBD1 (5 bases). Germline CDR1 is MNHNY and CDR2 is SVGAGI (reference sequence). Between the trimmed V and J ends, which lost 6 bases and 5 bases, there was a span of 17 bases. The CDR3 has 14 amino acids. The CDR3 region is CASRPPGNVHEQYF. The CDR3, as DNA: TGTGCCAGCAGGCCCCCAGGGAACGTCCACGAGCAGTACTTC.

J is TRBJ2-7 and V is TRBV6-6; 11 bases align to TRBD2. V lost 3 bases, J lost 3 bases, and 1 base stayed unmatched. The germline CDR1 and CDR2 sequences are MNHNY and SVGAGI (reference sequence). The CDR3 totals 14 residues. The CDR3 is CASSYTSGGYEQYF. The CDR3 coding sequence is TGTGCCAGCAGTTATACTAGCGGGGGCTACGAGCAGTACTTC.

In nucleotides, the CDR3 is TGCGCCAGCAGCTTGACAGGGAGCACAGATACGCAGTATTTT. Encoded protein: CASSLTGSTDTQYF. The rearrangement joins TRBV5-1 to TRBJ2-3, with D possibly being TRBD1 (6 bases). Germline assignment: CDR1 SGHRS and CDR2 YFSETQ. The CDR3 is 14 amino acids. Trimming stripped 1 base from V and 0 bases from J, with 6 bases between.

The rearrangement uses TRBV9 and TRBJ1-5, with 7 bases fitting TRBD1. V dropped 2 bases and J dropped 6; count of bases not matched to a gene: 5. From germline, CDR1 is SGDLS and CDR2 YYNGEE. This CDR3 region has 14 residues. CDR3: CASSVQGGSQPQHF. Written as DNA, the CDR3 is TGTGCCAGCAGCGTTCAGGGGGGCAGTCAGCCCCAGCATTTT.

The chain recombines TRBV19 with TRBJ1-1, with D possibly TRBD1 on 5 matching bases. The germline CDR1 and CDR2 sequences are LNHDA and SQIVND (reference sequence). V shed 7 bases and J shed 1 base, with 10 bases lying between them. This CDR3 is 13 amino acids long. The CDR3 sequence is CASISRENTEAFF. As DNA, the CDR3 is TGTGCCAGTATTTCCAGGGAGAACACTGAAGCTTTCTTT.

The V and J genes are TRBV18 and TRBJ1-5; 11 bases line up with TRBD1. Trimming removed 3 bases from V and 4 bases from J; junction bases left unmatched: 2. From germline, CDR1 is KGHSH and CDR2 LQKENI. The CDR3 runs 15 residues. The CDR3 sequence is CASSPGTGGNQPQHF. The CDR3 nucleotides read TGTGCCAGCTCACCCGGGACAGGGGGTAATCAGCCCCAGCATTTT.

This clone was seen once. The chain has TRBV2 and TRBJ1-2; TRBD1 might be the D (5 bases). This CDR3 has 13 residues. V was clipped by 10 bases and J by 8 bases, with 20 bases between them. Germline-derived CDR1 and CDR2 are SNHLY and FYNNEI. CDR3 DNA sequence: TGTGCCACCCTCCGGGGGGGATATAACGGCTACACCTTC. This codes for CATLRGGYNGYTF. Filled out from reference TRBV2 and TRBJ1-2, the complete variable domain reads EPEVTQTPSHQVTQMGQEVILRCVPISNHLYFYWYRQILGQKVEFLVSFYNNEISEKSEIFDDQFSVERPDGSNFTLKIRSTKLEDSAMYFCATLRGGYNGYTFGSGTRLTVV.